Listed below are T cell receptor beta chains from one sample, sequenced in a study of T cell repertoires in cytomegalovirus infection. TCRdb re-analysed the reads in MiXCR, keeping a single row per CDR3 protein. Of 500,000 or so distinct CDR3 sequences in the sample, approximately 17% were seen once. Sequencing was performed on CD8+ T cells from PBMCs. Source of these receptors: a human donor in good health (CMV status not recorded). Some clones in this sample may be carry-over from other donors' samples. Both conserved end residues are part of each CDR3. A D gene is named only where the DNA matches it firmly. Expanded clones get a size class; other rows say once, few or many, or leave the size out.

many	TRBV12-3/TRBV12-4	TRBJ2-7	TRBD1	TGTGCCAGCAGTTTCGGGACAGGGTACAACGAGCAGTACTTC	CASSFGTGYNEQYF
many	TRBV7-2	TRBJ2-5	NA	TGTGCCAGCATCTCACCCCGGGTGGGAGAGACCCAGTACTTC	CASISPRVGETQYF
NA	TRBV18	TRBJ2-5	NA	TGTGCCAGCTCAAAGACCCCCGACAGAATCCAAGAGACCCAGTACTTC	CASSKTPDRIQETQYF
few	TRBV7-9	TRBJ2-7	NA	TGTGCCAGCAGCTTAGCGAAGGCCGGCTCCTACGAGCAGTACTTC	CASSLAKAGSYEQYF
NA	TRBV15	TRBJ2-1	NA	TGTGCCACCAGCAGCAGGACTACTTACAATGAGCAGTTCTTC	CATSSRTTYNEQFF
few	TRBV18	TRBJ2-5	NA	TGTGCCAGCTCCCGCCTCCCGCAAGAGACCCAGTACTTC	CASSRLPQETQYF
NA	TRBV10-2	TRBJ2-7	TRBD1	TGCGCCAGTCAACAGGGGTGGCCCTACGAGCAGTACTTC	CASQQGWPYEQYF
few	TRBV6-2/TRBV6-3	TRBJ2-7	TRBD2	TGTGCCAGCAGTTACGGGCTAGCGGGAGAACAGCCTACCTACGAGCAGTACTTC	CASSYGLAGEQPTYEQYF
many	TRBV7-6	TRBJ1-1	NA	TGTGCCAGCAGCTTCCCTCCGGGGAGAGAGGGGAACACTGAAGCTTTCTTT	CASSFPPGREGNTEAFF
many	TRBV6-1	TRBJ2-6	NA	TGTGCCATCAGGAGGAGGGGCGCTGGGGCCAACGTCCTGACTTTC	CAIRRRGAGANVLTF
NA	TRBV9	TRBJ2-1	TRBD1	TGTGCCAGCAGCGTAGCGGGACAGTGGACTGAGCAGTTCTTC	CASSVAGQWTEQFF
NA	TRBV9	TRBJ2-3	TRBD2	TGTGCCAGCAGCGTAGCAGGCGGGGGGGCAAAAGATACGCAGTATTTT	CASSVAGGGAKDTQYF
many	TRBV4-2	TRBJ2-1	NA	TGTGCCAGCAGCCAAGATCGCGGGACAATCAATGAGCAGTTCTTC	CASSQDRGTINEQFF
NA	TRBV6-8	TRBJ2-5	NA	TGTGCCAGCCACTTAGGAGAGACCCAGTACTTC	CASHLGETQYF
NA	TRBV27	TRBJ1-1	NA	TGTGCCAGCAGTTTAGGGTTTCACTGGAGCACTGAAGCTTTCTTT	CASSLGFHWSTEAFF
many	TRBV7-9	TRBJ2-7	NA	TGTGCCAGCAGCTCCACCACCTACGAGCAGTACTTC	CASSSTTYEQYF
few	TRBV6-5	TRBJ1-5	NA	TGTGCCAGCAGTATCACCGGACAGTTCAATCAGCCCCAGCATTTT	CASSITGQFNQPQHF
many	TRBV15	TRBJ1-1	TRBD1	TGTGCCACCAGCGCTGGACAGGGGCCCCTTAATAAGGACACTGAAGCTTTCTTT	CATSAGQGPLNKDTEAFF
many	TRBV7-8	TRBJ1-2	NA	TGTGCCAGCAGCCTCACCTCGGACAGCTCTAACTATGGCTACACCTTC	CASSLTSDSSNYGYTF
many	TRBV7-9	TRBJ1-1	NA	TGTGCCAGCAGCTTAGCAGGGGGACACCAGAACACTGAAGCTTTCTTT	CASSLAGGHQNTEAFF
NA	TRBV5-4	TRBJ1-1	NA	TGTGCCAGCAGCCCGGGGGACGGAGGGAACACTGAAGCTTTCTTT	CASSPGDGGNTEAFF
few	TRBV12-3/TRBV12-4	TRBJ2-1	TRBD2	TGTGCCAGCAGTCTTCTACTAGCGGGAGACCGGAATGAGCAGTTCTTC	CASSLLLAGDRNEQFF
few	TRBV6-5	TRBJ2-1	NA	TGTGCCAGCAGTTACTCGATAGGGGAGTCCTACAATGAGCAGTTCTTC	CASSYSIGESYNEQFF
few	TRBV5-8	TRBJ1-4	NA	TGTGCCAGCCCCCCGGGAATAAGGGGCCTAACTAATGAAAAACTGTTTTTT	CASPPGIRGLTNEKLFF
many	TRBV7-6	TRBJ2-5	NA	TGTGCCAGCAGCTTCGGACAAACGAAACAAGAGACCCAGTACTTC	CASSFGQTKQETQYF
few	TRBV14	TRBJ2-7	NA	TGTGCCAGCAGCCAAGATCAAACGGACAGTAGCTACGAGCAGTACTTC	CASSQDQTDSSYEQYF
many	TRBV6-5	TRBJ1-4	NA	TGTGCCACCGCTCTGACGCCGACTAATGAAAAACTGTTTTTT	CATALTPTNEKLFF
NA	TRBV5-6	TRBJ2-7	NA	TGTGCCAGCAGCACCCCGGGACTGCCTTTAAGCTCCTACGAGCAGTACTTC	CASSTPGLPLSSYEQYF
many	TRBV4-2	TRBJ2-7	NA	TGTGCCAGCAGCCAAGATAGGGACTACGAGCAGTACTTC	CASSQDRDYEQYF
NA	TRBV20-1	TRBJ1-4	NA	TGCAGTGCTAGAGATTGGAAGGGGAACGATGAAAAACTGTTTTTT	CSARDWKGNDEKLFF
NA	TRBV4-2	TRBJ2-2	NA	TGTGCCAGCAGCCAAGGAGGGGTAGACGCCGGGGAGCTGTTTTTT	CASSQGGVDAGELFF
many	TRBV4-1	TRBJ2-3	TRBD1	TGCGCCAGCAGCCAAGCCCGGGACAGAAGCACAGATACGCAGTATTTT	CASSQARDRSTDTQYF
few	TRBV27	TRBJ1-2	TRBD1	TGTGCCAGCAGTGCCCGGGACAGGGGGTCCTATGGCTACACCTTC	CASSARDRGSYGYTF
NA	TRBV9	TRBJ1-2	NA	TGTGCCAGCAGCGCCAGCCGGGACCCAGGCCCCGGAAACTATGGCTACACCTTC	CASSASRDPGPGNYGYTF
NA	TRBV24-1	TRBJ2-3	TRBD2	TGTGCCACCAGTGACCCGGGACTAGATGGCACAGATACGCAGTATTTT	CATSDPGLDGTDTQYF
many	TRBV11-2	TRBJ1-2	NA	TGTGCCAGCAGCTTAGCGGGCGAGCATGGCTACACCTTC	CASSLAGEHGYTF
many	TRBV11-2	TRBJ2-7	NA	TGTGCCAGCAGCTTAGATCTACTTGGCGGGATGCCCTACGAGCAGTACTTC	CASSLDLLGGMPYEQYF
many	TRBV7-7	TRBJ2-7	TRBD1	TGTGCTAGCAGCTTAGGACAGGGAGTAGGCGAGCAGTACTTC	CASSLGQGVGEQYF
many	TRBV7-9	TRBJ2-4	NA	TGTGCCAGCAGCTTCGATCCGGGGGTGGCCAAAAACATTCAGTACTTC	CASSFDPGVAKNIQYF
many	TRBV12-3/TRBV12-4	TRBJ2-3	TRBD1	TGTGCCAGCAGTCTCTCCCGGGACAGGGACACAGATACGCAGTATTTT	CASSLSRDRDTDTQYF
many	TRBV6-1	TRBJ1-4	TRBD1	TGTGCCAGCAGTGCCTCGACAGGGAGGGTTGGTGAAAAACTGTTTTTT	CASSASTGRVGEKLFF
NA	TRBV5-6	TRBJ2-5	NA	TGTGCCAGCAGCTTGGGGTCGTACCCAGAGACCCAGTACTTC	CASSLGSYPETQYF
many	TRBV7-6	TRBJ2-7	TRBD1	TGTGCCAGCAGCTTAGTCCCCGGGACAGGGGGCAAATACGAGCAGTACTTC	CASSLVPGTGGKYEQYF
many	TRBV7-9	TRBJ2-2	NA	TGTGCCAGCAGCTTAAGCCCGGCGGCAAACACCGGGGAGCTGTTTTTT	CASSLSPAANTGELFF
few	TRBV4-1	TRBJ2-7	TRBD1	TGCGCCAGCAGCCAAGGGACCGGACAGGGGGCGATGAACGAGCAGTACTTC	CASSQGTGQGAMNEQYF
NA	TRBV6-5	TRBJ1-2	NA	TGTGCCAGCAGGACAACTTATGGCTACACCTTC	CASRTTYGYTF
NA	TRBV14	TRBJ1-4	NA	TGTGCCAGCAGCCAAGATCAATGGGGGACAACGAATGAAAAACTGTTTTTT	CASSQDQWGTTNEKLFF
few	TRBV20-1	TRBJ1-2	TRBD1	TGCAGTGCTAGAGATACGGACAGGGCTGGCTACACCTTC	CSARDTDRAGYTF
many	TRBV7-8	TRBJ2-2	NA	NA	CASILGREYPTGELFF
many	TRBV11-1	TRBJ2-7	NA	TGTGCCAGCAGCAGAGGGGGGCGGGGCTCCTACGAGCAGTACTTC	CASSRGGRGSYEQYF